A single sample is the source of the 23 T cell receptor beta chains below, sequenced in a study of CD8+CD57+ T cells in acquired aplastic anemia. Genomic DNA served as template for TCR beta VDJ and CDR3 profiling. TCRdb reanalysed the reads using MiXCR and keeps one entry per CDR3 protein. The sample yields 150,000 to 200,000 distinct CDR3 sequences, about half seen once. The source material was sorted CD4+, CD8+, or CD8+CD57+ T cells (not recorded which) from PBMCs. The receptor set was obtained from a human donor in good health.

This chain links TRBV10-2 with TRBJ2-7; D may be TRBD1 (9 bases). The V gene's germline CDR1 is WSHSY and CDR2 SAAADI. The CDR3 contains 15 residues. V gave up 5 bases and J gave up 9 bases, with 23 bases separating them. The CDR3 reads CASSSGGDREAWQYF. CDR3 in DNA: TGCGCCAGCAGTTCGGGAGGGGACAGGGAGGCTTGGCAGTACTTC.

This clonotype was counted at least ten times. J is TRBJ1-6 and V is TRBV9; TRBD1 matches 7 bases. V shed 3 bases and J 10 bases; nucleotides not matched to a gene: 7. The germline V gene has CDR1 SGDLS and CDR2 YYNGEE. The length of the CDR3 is 14 residues. CDR3 in amino acids: CASSGTGVRSPLHF. Here the CDR3 DNA reads TGTGCCAGCAGCGGAACAGGGGTTCGGTCACCCCTCCACTTT.

The table lists this clonotype with many counts. This chain uses TRBV4-2 with TRBJ2-1; 9 nucleotides match TRBD2. CDR1 is LGHNA and CDR2 is YNFKEQ in the germline V gene. V shed 1 base, J shed 9 bases, and the junction held 10 bases outside the gene matches. The CDR3 loop spans 16 amino acids. The CDR3 DNA is TGTGCCAGCAGCCAAGCGGGACTAGCTAAGGCCAGTGAGCAGTTCTTC. It encodes CASSQAGLAKASEQFF.

As for this clonotype: This could be a read error, since a much larger clone is one nucleotide away. This rearrangement joins TRBV12-5 to TRBJ1-2; D is ambiguous. Germline CDR1 reads LGHNT; CDR2 reads FRNRAP. This CDR3 has 14 amino acids. The CDR3 loop is CASDLVDRNYGYTF. As DNA, the CDR3 is TGTGCTAGTGATTTGGTAGATCGGAACTATGGCTACACCTTC.

At least ten counts were recorded for this clonotype. The chain carries TRBV6-1 and TRBJ1-2, with D tentatively TRBD1 (6 bases). The CDR3 is 14 residues long. The germline CDR1 and CDR2 sequences are MNHNS and SASEGT. Trimming cost V 8 bases and J 5 bases, with 18 bases left between them. In DNA form, the CDR3 reads TGTGCCAGCTCCCGGACAGATAGTCCTTATGGCTACACCTTC. Its translation: CASSRTDSPYGYTF.

Ten or more counts support this clonotype. The chain employs TRBV7-3 and TRBJ2-6; unclear D gene. CDR1 and CDR2 (germline): SGHTA, FQGTGA. The CDR3 runs 12 residues. Deletions cut 9 bases from V and 1 base from J, with 4 bases between. Written as DNA, the CDR3 is TGTGCCAGTGGATCTGGGGCCAACGTCCTGACTTTC. This gives the protein CASGSGANVLTF.

The CDR3 loop is CASSPVAGQFF. The DNA of the CDR3 is TGTGCCAGCAGCCCGGTTGCAGGACAGTTCTTC. This rearrangement joins TRBV7-2 to TRBJ2-1; D gene unclear. This CDR3 contains 11 residues. Trimming removed 5 bases from V and 13 bases from J, with 12 bases in between. Germline values: CDR1 SGHTA, CDR2 FQGNSA. The full variable domain, rest sourced from reference TRBV7-2 and TRBJ2-1, is GAGVSQSPSNKVTEKGKDVELRCDPISGHTALYWYRQSLGQGLEFLIYFQGNSAPDKSGLPSDRFSAERTGGSVSTLTIQRTQQEDSAVYLCASSPVAGQFFGPGTRLTVL.

The chain recombines TRBV7-2 with TRBJ2-6; maybe TRBD1 (6 bases). The CDR3 sequence is 15 residues long. V was pared by 4 bases and J by 4 bases, with 11 bases between. The germline CDR1 and CDR2 sequences are SGHTA and FQGNSA. CDR3 DNA sequence: TGTGCCAGCAGCTCACAGGGCTACGGGGCCAACGTCCTGACTTTC. This translates into CASSSQGYGANVLTF.

This clonotype appeared a single time. Written as DNA, the CDR3 is TGCAGCGTCCGACAGGGGCGGTTGAACACTGAAGCTTTCTTT. Its protein product is CSVRQGRLNTEAFF. The chain couples TRBV29-1 to TRBJ1-1; 8 bases align to TRBD1. CDR1 is SQVTM, CDR2 ANQGSEA, per germline. J lost 0 bases, V lost 6 bases, and 6 bases had no gene match. The CDR3 loop spans 14 amino acids.

This clonotype counts as medium-sized. The V gene is TRBV15, the J gene TRBJ1-6; 7 bases fit TRBD1. There are 15 residues in the CDR3. Germline CDR1 is LNHNV and CDR2 is YYDKDF (reference sequence). V lost 4 bases and J lost 7; bases outside the gene matches: 7. The CDR3 sequence is CATSTRTGANSPLHF. The CDR3 DNA sequence: TGTGCCACCAGCACCCGGACAGGCGCCAATTCACCCCTCCACTTT.

This clonotype was picked up many times. The rearrangement links TRBV4-3 to TRBJ1-3; no clear D. Germline-derived CDR1 and CDR2 are LGHNA and YSLEER. The CDR3 covers 15 residues. V was clipped by 0 bases and J by 2 bases, with 8 bases between them. CDR3 in amino acids: CASSQDTGAGNTIYF. The CDR3 coding sequence is TGCGCCAGCAGCCAAGATACCGGGGCTGGAAACACCATATATTTT.

This clonotype showed up many times. The V gene is TRBV25-1, the J gene TRBJ2-3; 13 bases are shared with TRBD2. V shed 1 base, J shed 2 bases, and the junction held 9 bases outside the gene matches. Germline lookup yields CDR1 MGHDK and CDR2 SYGVNS. The length of the CDR3 is 19 residues. The CDR3 sequence is CASSELLAGGYGYTDTQYF. DNA of the CDR3: TGTGCCAGCAGTGAATTACTAGCGGGAGGGTACGGCTACACAGATACGCAGTATTTT.

Of note for this clonotype: One junction end disagrees with the germline gene, perhaps due to a read error. The J gene is TRBJ1-6, the V gene TRBV13; D call uncertain. The germline gives CDR1 PRHDT, CDR2 FYEKMQ (reference sequence). The CDR3 has 16 amino acids. CDR3 in DNA: TGTGCTAGCAGCTTAGGAGCTCCCGGGGTTGGCTCACCCCTCCACTTT. Residues: CASSLGAPGVGSPLHF.

The J gene is TRBJ1-5, the V gene TRBV7-9, with D possibly being TRBD1 (5 bases). This CDR3 comprises 14 residues. The germline V and J ends were trimmed by 8 bases and 3 bases, with 14 bases remaining between them. CDR1 SEHNR and CDR2 FQNEAQ come from the germline V gene (reference sequence). The CDR3 reads CASAGESLNQPQHF. The CDR3 DNA follows: TGTGCCAGCGCGGGGGAGAGTCTCAATCAGCCCCAGCATTTT.

The chain recombines TRBV7-2 with TRBJ1-1; perhaps TRBD1 as D (6 bases). V was pared by 5 bases and J by 2 bases, with 9 bases between. The CDR3 spans 13 residues. From germline, CDR1 is SGHTA and CDR2 FQGNSA. The CDR3 bases are TGTGCCAGCAGCCACAGGGAAAACACTGAAGCTTTCTTT. As protein: CASSHRENTEAFF.

The chain links TRBV30 to TRBJ2-3; TRBD1 matches 12 bases. J gave up 4 bases and V 3 bases, and 11 bases lay outside the gene matches. The germline V gene has CDR1 GTSNPN and CDR2 SVGIG (reference sequence). The CDR3 runs to 17 residues. CDR3 loop: CAWRPRWGQGAADTQYF. As DNA, the CDR3 is TGTGCCTGGAGACCGCGGTGGGGACAGGGGGCAGCAGATACGCAGTATTTT.

This clonotype was found many times. J is TRBJ1-3 and V is TRBV19; D perhaps matches TRBD1 (5 bases). CDR1 and CDR2 from the germline V gene are LNHDA and SQIVND (reference sequence). The CDR3 consists of 16 residues. The V end lost 7 bases, the J end lost 1 base, and 17 bases lay between the germline ends. The DNA of the CDR3 is TGTGCCAGTACTCAGGGCAGTCAAAAATCTGGAAACACCATATATTTT. This sequence encodes CASTQGSQKSGNTIYF.

This clonotype was observed a few times. The chain employs TRBV29-1 and TRBJ2-5, with D uncertain. The CDR3 spans 12 residues. CDR1 and CDR2 from the germline V gene are SQVTM and ANQGSEA. The ends were cut back, 4 bases at V and 0 bases at J, with 6 bases in the middle. In DNA, the CDR3 is TGCAGCGTTGCACCGAACCAAGAGACCCAGTACTTC. Translating it yields CSVAPNQETQYF.

This clonotype came up a few times. V is TRBV3-1 and J is TRBJ2-1; 13 bases agree with TRBD2. Germline CDR1 and CDR2: LGHDT and YNNKEL (reference sequence). The CDR3 length is 15 residues. Trimming removed 5 bases from V and 9 bases from J; junction bases left unmatched: 7. The CDR3 is CASSYRLAGGSEQFF. CDR3 sequence (DNA): TGTGCCAGCAGCTACCGACTAGCGGGAGGAAGTGAGCAGTTCTTC.

This chain connects TRBV20-1 to TRBJ1-6; D not resolved. CDR1 and CDR2 (germline): DFQATT, SNEGSKA (reference sequence). The CDR3 totals 16 residues. Trimming stripped 0 bases from V and 5 bases from J, with 14 bases between. Here the CDR3 reads CSARDSRAEDNSPLHF. CDR3 sequence (DNA): TGCAGTGCTAGAGATTCTCGGGCGGAAGATAATTCACCCCTCCACTTT.

The chain links TRBV30 to TRBJ2-1, with 10 positions matching TRBD2. The CDR3 sequence is 16 residues long. Looked up from germline, CDR1 is GTSNPN and CDR2 is SVGIG (reference sequence). With 2 bases clipped from V and 6 bases from J, the junction kept 10 bases outside the gene matches. CDR3 in amino acids: CAWSTLAGKILNEQFF. The CDR3 nucleotides are TGTGCCTGGAGTACACTAGCGGGGAAAATTCTCAATGAGCAGTTCTTC.

This clonotype showed up just a few times. The V gene is TRBV28, the J gene TRBJ2-2, with 11 positions matching TRBD1. This CDR3 comprises 15 residues. V shed 5 bases and J 3 bases; nucleotides not matched to a gene: 2. The germline V gene has CDR1 MDHEN and CDR2 SYDVKM. The CDR3 sequence is CASSQGQGDTGELFF. For the CDR3, the DNA is TGTGCCAGCAGTCAGGGACAGGGGGACACCGGGGAGCTGTTTTTT.

CDR3 region: CASSPLAGSTDTQYF. The CDR3 DNA is TGTGCCAGCAGTCCACTAGCGGGAAGCACAGATACGCAGTATTTT. The chain uses TRBV12-3 or TRBV12-4 and TRBJ2-3, with 10 bases matching TRBD2. This CDR3 comprises 15 residues. The junction had 2 bases not matched to a gene; V was cut back by 5 bases and J by 0 bases.